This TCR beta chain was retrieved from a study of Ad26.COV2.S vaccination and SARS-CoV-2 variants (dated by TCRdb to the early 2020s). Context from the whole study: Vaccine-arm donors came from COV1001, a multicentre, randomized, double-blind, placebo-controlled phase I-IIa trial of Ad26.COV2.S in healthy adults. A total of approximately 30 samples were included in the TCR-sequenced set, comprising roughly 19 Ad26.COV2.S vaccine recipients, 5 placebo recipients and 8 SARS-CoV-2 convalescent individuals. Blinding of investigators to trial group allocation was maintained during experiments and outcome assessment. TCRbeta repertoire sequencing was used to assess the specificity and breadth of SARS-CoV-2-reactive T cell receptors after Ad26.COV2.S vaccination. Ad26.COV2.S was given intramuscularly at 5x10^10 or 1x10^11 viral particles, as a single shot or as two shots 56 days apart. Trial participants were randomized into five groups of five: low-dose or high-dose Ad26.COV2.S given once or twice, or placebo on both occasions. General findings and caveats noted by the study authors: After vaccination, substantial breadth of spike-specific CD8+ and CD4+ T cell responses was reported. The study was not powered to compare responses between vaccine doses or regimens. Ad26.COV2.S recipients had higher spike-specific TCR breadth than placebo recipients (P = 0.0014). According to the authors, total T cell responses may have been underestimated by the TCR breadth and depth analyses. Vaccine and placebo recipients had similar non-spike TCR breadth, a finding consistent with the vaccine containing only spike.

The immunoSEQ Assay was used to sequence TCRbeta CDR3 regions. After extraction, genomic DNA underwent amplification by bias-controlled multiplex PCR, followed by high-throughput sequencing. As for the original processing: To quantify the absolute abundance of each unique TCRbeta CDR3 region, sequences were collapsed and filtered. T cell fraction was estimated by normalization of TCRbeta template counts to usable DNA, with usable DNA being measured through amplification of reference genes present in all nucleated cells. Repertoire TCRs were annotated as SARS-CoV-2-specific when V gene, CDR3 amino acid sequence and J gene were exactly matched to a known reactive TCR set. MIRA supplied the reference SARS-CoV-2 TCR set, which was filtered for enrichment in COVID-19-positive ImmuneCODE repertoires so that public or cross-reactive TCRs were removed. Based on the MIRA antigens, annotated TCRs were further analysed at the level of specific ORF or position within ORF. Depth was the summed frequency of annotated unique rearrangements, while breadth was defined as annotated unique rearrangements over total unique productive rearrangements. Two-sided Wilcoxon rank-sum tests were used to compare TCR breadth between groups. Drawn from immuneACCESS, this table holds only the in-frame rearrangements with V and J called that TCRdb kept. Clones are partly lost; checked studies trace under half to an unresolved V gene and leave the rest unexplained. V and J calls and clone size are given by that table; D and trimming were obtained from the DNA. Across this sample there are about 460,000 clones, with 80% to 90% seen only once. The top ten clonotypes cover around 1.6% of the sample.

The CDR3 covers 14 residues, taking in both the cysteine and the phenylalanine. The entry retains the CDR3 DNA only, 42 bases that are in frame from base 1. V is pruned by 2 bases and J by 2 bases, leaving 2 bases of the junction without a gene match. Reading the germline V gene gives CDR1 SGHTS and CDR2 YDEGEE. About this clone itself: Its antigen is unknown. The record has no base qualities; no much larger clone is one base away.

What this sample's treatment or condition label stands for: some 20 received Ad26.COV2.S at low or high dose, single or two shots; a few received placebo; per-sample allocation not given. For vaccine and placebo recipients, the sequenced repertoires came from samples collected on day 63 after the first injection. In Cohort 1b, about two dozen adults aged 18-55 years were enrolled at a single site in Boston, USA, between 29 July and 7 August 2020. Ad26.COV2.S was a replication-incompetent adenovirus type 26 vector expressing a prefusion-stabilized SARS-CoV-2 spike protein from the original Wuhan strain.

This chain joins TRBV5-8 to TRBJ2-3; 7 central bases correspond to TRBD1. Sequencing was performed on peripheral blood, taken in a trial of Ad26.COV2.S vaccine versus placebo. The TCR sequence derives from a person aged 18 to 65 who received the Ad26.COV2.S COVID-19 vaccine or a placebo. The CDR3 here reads CASSLQGNTDTQYF. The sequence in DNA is TGTGCCAGCAGCTTACAGGGGAACACAGATACGCAGTATTTT.